This T cell receptor (beta chain) was captured by sequencing in a study of T cell responses to AZD1222 COVID-19 vaccine (dated by TCRdb to the early 2020s). At the level of the whole study: AZD1222 recipients whose second dose came at about 4 weeks and those whose second dose came at about 12 weeks were combined into one group, since spike-specific TCR depth and breadth did not differ between the two schedules. Trial participants were enrolled by age into subgroups of 18-55, 56-69 and 70-plus years, and roughly 160, 29 and 62 TCR-sequenced participants, respectively, were included in these subgroups. A total of just over 230 trial participants underwent TCR sequencing, of whom some 200 had received two doses of AZD1222 and about 25 had received two doses of the MenACWY control vaccine.

The time point label, as the study defines it: baseline before first vaccination. Vaccinee samples were obtained from the UK trials COV001 and COV002, which included a single-blind randomized controlled phase 2/3 trial of AZD1222 (ChAdOx1 nCoV-19) in healthy adults. For TCRbeta chain sequencing, PBMC samples were collected from trial participants at day 0 and at day 28 after the second dose. The CDR3 holds 13 amino acids from the cysteine to the phenylalanine. The retained sequence is limited to the CDR3, 39 bases, with the frame set at the first base. The germline V gene yields ENHRY for CDR1 and SYGVKD for CDR2. Trimming at the junction amounts to 8 bases on V and 0 bases on J, and the germline ends lie 9 bases apart. The CDR3 regions of human TCRbeta chains were analyzed by immunosequencing. The paper's data handling went like this. TCRs in the repertoires were matched against a reference library of SARS-CoV-2-specific TCRs that had been generated with the MIRA antigen-specificity platform. Breadth was defined as the fraction of unique TCRs that were SARS-CoV-2-associated, and depth was defined as the fraction of total T cells that were SARS-CoV-2-associated. Each spike-specific TCR was assigned to its reactive spike region and to a CD4 or CD8 class using the MIRA data. Log10-transformed breadth and depth values were compared by one-way ANOVA with Sidak's multiple comparisons tests. Imported from immuneACCESS, the table was reduced by TCRdb to in-frame sequences with V and J called. These copies leave out some clones; in studies compared against another copy, an unresolved V gene accounts for under half, and the cause of the remainder is not known. The V and J calls and the clone size are those of that table, but D and trimming were determined from the DNA. The sample records 95,000 to 150,000 clones, approximately 90% of which are singletons. Jointly, the top ten make up 3.5% to 4.5% of the sample.

Worth noting for this clone: Its antigen target is currently unknown. The input lacks base qualities; no much larger clone sits a single base away.

Here is what the overall study found, with its caveats: Because no day 14 peak-response samples were available, the repertoires could be characterized only after the peak T cell response. Only 5 to 7 AZD1222 recipients were SARS-CoV-2 seropositive at baseline, limiting conclusions about previously exposed vaccinees. Most participants were white British and females outnumbered males, and the authors suggested that clonal diversity may have been underestimated. After two AZD1222 doses, both the breadth and the depth of spike-specific TCRs were significantly higher than at day 0 and than in MenACWY recipients. CD4 TCRs associated with the vaccine covered the entire spike protein, and the dominant responses were in regions 160-218 and 743-854. Reportedly, close to half of the unique spike-specific TCRs recognized epitopes lying outside the regions that are mutated in the B.1.351 and B.1.1.7 variants. In the small 56-69-year group, the increase in depth fell short of significance, most likely because of low power.

This sequence was found in an adult in good health. The specimen comprised peripheral blood, sampled on day 0 of AZD1222 vaccination. The sequence is built from TRBV10-3 and TRBJ2-3, with TRBD1 tentatively as D gene (5 bases match). The CDR3 corresponds to CAIWAGSTDTQYF. The DNA sequence is as follows: TGTGCCATCTGGGCAGGGAGCACAGATACGCAGTATTTT.